The TCR beta chain under discussion was sequenced for a study of the immune and genomic landscape of osteosarcoma. The assay was immunoSEQ multiplex PCR, and TCRdb's table has in-frame clones only and misses some. Counted here are about 10,000 clones, under 75% occurring once; the ten biggest clones make up less than 20%. Poor-prognosis osteosarcoma patients supplied post-treatment primary, local recurrence and metastasis tumor specimens. Trimming left V 6 bases short and J 7 bases short, with 10 bases between. The germline V gene encodes CDR1 SGHVS and CDR2 FQNEAQ. The CDR3 length is 12 residues. The sequence came from a human donor with osteosarcoma. The sequenced sample consisted of osteosarcoma tumor tissue from the lung. The chain is built from TRBV7-8 and TRBJ1-5, with a tentative D call TRBD1 (6 bases). The CDR3 region is CASSEQGQPQHF. The CDR3 DNA reads as TGTGCCAGCAGTGAACAGGGACAGCCCCAGCATTTT.